One sample yielded the 17 T cell receptor beta chains listed below, sequenced in a study of blood T cell repertoires in COVID-19. Sequencing used immunoSEQ multiplex PCR; TCRdb keeps in-frame clones, though not all of them. The data show approximately 310,000 clones, around 86% seen once. Sample: peripheral blood. These receptors all come from a man aged 50 or older with active or convalescent COVID-19.

The chain recombines TRBV27 with TRBJ1-6, with 7 positions matching TRBD1. The V gene's germline CDR1 is MNHEY and CDR2 SMNVEV (reference sequence). The CDR3 is 16 residues long. J gave up 9 bases and V 5 bases, and 13 bases lay outside the gene matches. The CDR3: CASSLRQGGRFSPLHF. The CDR3 nucleotides read TGTGCCAGCAGTCTACGACAGGGCGGACGTTTTTCACCCCTCCACTTT.

J is TRBJ2-5 and V is TRBV6-5, with 7 bases aligning to TRBD1. Germline CDR1 is MNHEY and CDR2 is SVGAGI. This CDR3 has 15 residues. V trimming: 7 bases; J trimming: 1 base; junction bases outside the gene matches: 9. The CDR3 coding sequence is TGTGCCAGCAACCGACAGGGTGCGGGCCAAGAGACCCAGTACTTC. This codes for CASNRQGAGQETQYF.

The chain combines TRBV11-2 with TRBJ1-1; D perhaps matches TRBD1 (6 bases). Trimming left V 5 bases short and J 4 bases short, with 17 bases between. The length of the CDR3 is 15 residues. CDR1 and CDR2 from the germline V gene are SGHAT and FQNNGV. CDR3 loop: CASSPQLQGGTEAFF. CDR3 sequence (DNA): TGTGCCAGCAGCCCCCAACTGCAAGGGGGCACTGAAGCTTTCTTT.

CDR3 amino acids: CASSLSQLEETQYF. In DNA, the CDR3 is TGTGCCAGCAGCTTATCTCAGCTGGAGGAGACCCAGTACTTC. The chain is built from TRBV7-2 and TRBJ2-5; D call uncertain. The ends were cut back, 2 bases at V and 5 bases at J, with 12 bases in the middle. Germline CDR1 is SGHTA and CDR2 is FQGNSA. CDR3 length: 14 residues.

The gene calls are TRBV7-2 and TRBJ1-4; D ambiguous. The CDR3 loop spans 12 amino acids. Looked up from germline, CDR1 is SGHTA and CDR2 is FQGNSA. The germline V and J ends were trimmed by 1 base and 8 bases, with 5 bases remaining between them. The CDR3 DNA is TGTGCCAGCAGCTTAGGGGAGGAAAAACTGTTTTTT. This codes for CASSLGEEKLFF.

The rearrangement links TRBV21-1 to TRBJ2-3; the table's D gene call, TRBD2, was not cross checked with the DNA. TRBV21-1 is given as a pseudogene. The CDR3 sequence is 18 residues long. The CDR3 loop reads CASSKPRLRAGVSDTQYF. The CDR3 DNA reads TGTGCCAGCAGCAAACCTAGATTGCGAGCGGGGGTTTCAGATACGCAGTATTTT.

The chain carries TRBV18 and TRBJ2-1; TRBD2 matches 13 bases. This CDR3 comprises 15 residues. Losses at the gene ends were 6 bases for V and 6 bases for J; bases not matched to a gene: 5. Germline lookup yields CDR1 KGHSH and CDR2 LQKENI. The CDR3: CASSGLAGAVNEQFF. As DNA, the CDR3 is TGTGCCAGCTCTGGACTAGCGGGAGCGGTCAATGAGCAGTTCTTC.

V is TRBV2 and J is TRBJ1-1, with TRBD1 matching 7 bases. CDR3 length: 16 amino acids. The junction had 11 bases not matched to a gene; V was cut back by 7 bases and J by 0 bases. Germline-derived CDR1 and CDR2 are SNHLY and FYNNEI. The CDR3: CASNPGQDPMNTEAFF. DNA for the CDR3: TGTGCCAGCAATCCAGGACAGGACCCCATGAACACTGAAGCTTTCTTT. The variable domain in full, with the rest retrieved from reference TRBV2 and TRBJ1-1, is EPEVTQTPSHQVTQMGQEVILRCVPISNHLYFYWYRQILGQKVEFLVSFYNNEISEKSEIFDDQFSVERPDGSNFTLKIRSTKLEDSAMYFCASNPGQDPMNTEAFFGQGTRLTVV.

The chain uses TRBV11-1 and TRBJ1-1; D is perhaps TRBD1 (6 bases). V shed 4 bases and J shed 5 bases, with 17 bases lying between them. Germline V gene sequence: CDR1 SGHAT, CDR2 FQDESV (reference sequence). The CDR3 consists of 15 residues. CDR3 in amino acids: CASSSHRAIGTEAFF. The CDR3, as DNA: TGTGCCAGCAGCTCCCACAGGGCAATCGGTACTGAAGCTTTCTTT.

For this clone: The sample holds other DNA sequences that translate to the same CDR3. This chain joins TRBV7-3 and TRBJ1-1; D call uncertain. The germline gives CDR1 SGHTA, CDR2 FQGTGA. The CDR3 contains 13 residues. The V gene lost 2 bases and the J gene lost 0 bases, with 4 bases spanning the gap. The CDR3 reads CASSLYMNTEAFF. CDR3 coding DNA: TGTGCCAGCAGCTTATATATGAACACTGAAGCTTTCTTT.

This clone has just one count. The chain employs TRBV30 and TRBJ2-3; 8 nucleotides agree with TRBD2. CDR3 size: 15 residues. Germline trimming cut 5 bases from V and 6 bases from J; bases unmatched to any gene: 13. The germline V gene has CDR1 GTSNPN and CDR2 SVGIG (reference sequence). The CDR3, as DNA: TGTGCCTGGGCCGGGGGGGAACTAGTTTATGATACGCAGTATTTT. Protein sequence: CAWAGGELVYDTQYF.

The V and J genes are TRBV5-1 and TRBJ2-1, with a possible D match to TRBD2 (6 bases). Trimming stripped 0 bases from V and 2 bases from J, with 12 bases between. The CDR3 spans 16 residues. The germline V gene encodes CDR1 SGHRS and CDR2 YFSETQ. In DNA form, the CDR3 reads TGCGCCAGCAGCTTGGCCTCTAGCGTAGCCTACAATGAGCAGTTCTTC. This codes for CASSLASSVAYNEQFF.

This chain joins TRBV18 and TRBJ2-1, with a weak D call TRBD2 (6 bases). CDR3 size: 15 residues. Trimming left V 6 bases short and J 2 bases short, with 14 bases between. Germline CDR1 KGHSH, CDR2 LQKENI. CDR3 region: CASSPSAPPYNEQFF. CDR3 nucleotides: TGTGCCAGCTCCCCTAGCGCGCCTCCCTACAATGAGCAGTTCTTC.

The chain is built from TRBV4-3 and TRBJ1-4; 9 bases are shared with TRBD1. CDR1 is LGHNA and CDR2 is YSLEER in the germline V gene. The CDR3 totals 15 residues. J lost 4 bases, V lost 6 bases, and 6 bases had no gene match. This chain's CDR3 is CASSRDRAINEKLFF. The CDR3 region has the DNA TGCGCCAGCAGTCGGGACAGGGCAATTAATGAAAAACTGTTTTTT.

This clone has just one count. V usage is TRBV27 and J usage is TRBJ2-5; 15 positions agree with TRBD2. The CDR3 totals 19 residues. The germline CDR1 and CDR2 sequences are MNHEY and SMNVEV (reference sequence). V dropped 1 base and J dropped 0; count of bases not matched to a gene: 6. CDR3 nucleotide sequence: TGTGCCAGCAGTTTATACCGGACTAGCGGGAGGGGTTACCAAGAGACCCAGTACTTC. Its protein product is CASSLYRTSGRGYQETQYF.

This clone was recorded at least ten times. The chain employs TRBV25-1 and TRBJ2-1; no firm D call. Germline V gene lookup returns CDR1 MGHDK and CDR2 SYGVNS. CDR3 size: 15 residues. V was clipped by 4 bases and J by 1 base, with 11 bases between them. CDR3 region: CASSARVSSYNEQFF. The CDR3 bases are TGTGCCAGCAGTGCCCGGGTGTCGTCCTACAATGAGCAGTTCTTC.

CDR3 sequence reads: CAQGQGVGGYTF. The CDR3 DNA sequence: TGTGCCCAGGGACAGGGAGTCGGTGGCTACACCTTC. The chain recombines TRBV30 with TRBJ1-2, with 9 nucleotides matching TRBD1. This CDR3 spans 12 amino acids. Germline V gene lookup returns CDR1 GTSNPN and CDR2 SVGIG (reference sequence). Trimming at V came to 8 bases and at J to 7 bases, leaving 8 bases not matched to a gene.